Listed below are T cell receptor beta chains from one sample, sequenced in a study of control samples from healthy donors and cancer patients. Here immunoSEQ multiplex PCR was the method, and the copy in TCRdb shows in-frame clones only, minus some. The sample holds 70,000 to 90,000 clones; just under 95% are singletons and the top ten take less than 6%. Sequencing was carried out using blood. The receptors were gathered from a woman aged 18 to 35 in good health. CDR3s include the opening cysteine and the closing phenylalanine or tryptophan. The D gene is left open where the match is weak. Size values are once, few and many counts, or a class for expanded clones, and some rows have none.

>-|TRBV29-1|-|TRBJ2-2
CSVESMVNGELFF
TGCAGCGTTGAGTCCATGGTAAACGGGGAGCTGTTTTTT
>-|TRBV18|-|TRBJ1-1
CASSYGIGPNTEAFF
TGTGCCAGCTCCTACGGCATTGGACCGAACACTGAAGCTTTCTTT
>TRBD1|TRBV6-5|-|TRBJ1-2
CASSGRTGGSYGYTF
TGTGCCAGCAGCGGACGGACAGGGGGCAGCTATGGCTACACCTTC
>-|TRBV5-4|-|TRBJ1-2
CASSEPPGPANYGYTF
TGTGCCAGCAGCGAACCCCCGGGCCCCGCTAACTATGGCTACACCTTC
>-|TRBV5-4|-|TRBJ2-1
CASSSGGGYNEQFF
TGTGCCAGCAGCTCGGGGGGCGGTTACAATGAGCAGTTCTTC
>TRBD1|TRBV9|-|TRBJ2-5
CASSVGQGETQYF
TGTGCCAGCAGCGTCGGACAGGGGGAGACCCAGTACTTC
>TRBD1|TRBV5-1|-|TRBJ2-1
CASRSTGTGYYNEQFF
TGCGCCAGCAGATCAACCGGGACAGGGTACTACAATGAGCAGTTCTTC
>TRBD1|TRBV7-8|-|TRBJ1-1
CASSTNPGTGSTEAFF
TGTGCCAGCAGCACTAACCCCGGGACAGGGAGCACTGAAGCTTTCTTT
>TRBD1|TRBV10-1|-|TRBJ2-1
CASSDQGDVLNEQFF
TGCGCCAGCAGTGACCAGGGGGACGTTCTCAATGAGCAGTTCTTC
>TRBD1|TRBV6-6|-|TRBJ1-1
CASSPTGIAFF
TGTGCCAGCAGTCCGACAGGGATAGCTTTCTTT
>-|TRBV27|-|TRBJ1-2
CASRSTGDGYTF
TGTGCCAGCAGATCGACAGGCGATGGCTACACCTTC
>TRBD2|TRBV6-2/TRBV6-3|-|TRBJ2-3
CASSTPGLGVNTQYF
TGTGCCAGCAGTACCCCCGGACTAGGGGTGAATACGCAGTATTTT
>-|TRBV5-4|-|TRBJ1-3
CASSSELQGANTIYF
TGTGCCAGCAGTTCAGAACTACAGGGAGCCAACACCATATATTTT
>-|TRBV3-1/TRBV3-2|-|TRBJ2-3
CASSQKASDNTDTQYF
TGTGCCAGCAGCCAAAAGGCTAGCGATAACACAGATACGCAGTATTTT
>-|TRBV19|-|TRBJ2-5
CASGQSGRETQYF
TGTGCCAGTGGGCAATCAGGGAGAGAGACCCAGTACTTC
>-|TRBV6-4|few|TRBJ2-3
CASSEGGSTDTQYF
TGTGCCAGCAGTGAGGGCGGTAGCACAGATACGCAGTATTTT
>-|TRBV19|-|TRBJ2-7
CASSIGVRIYEQYF
TGTGCCAGTAGTATTGGGGTCAGGATCTACGAGCAGTACTTC
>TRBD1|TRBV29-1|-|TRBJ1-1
CSAGTGNTEAFF
TGCAGCGCCGGGACAGGGAACACTGAAGCTTTCTTT
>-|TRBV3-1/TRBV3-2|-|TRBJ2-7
CASSLGQQVTYEQYF
TGTGCCAGCAGCCTAGGACAGCAAGTAACCTACGAGCAGTACTTC
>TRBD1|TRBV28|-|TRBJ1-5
CASRGPGTGEKQPQHF
TGTGCCAGCAGAGGGCCCGGGACAGGGGAGAAACAGCCCCAGCATTTT
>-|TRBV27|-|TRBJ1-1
CASSLSAGVGEAFF
TGTGCCAGCAGTTTATCGGCAGGGGTCGGTGAAGCTTTCTTT
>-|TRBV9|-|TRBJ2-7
CASSPLATGVGEQYF
TGTGCCAGCAGCCCCCTTGCGACAGGCGTGGGCGAGCAGTACTTC
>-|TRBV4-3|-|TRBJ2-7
CASSQEWGEQYF
TGCGCCAGCAGCCAAGAGTGGGGTGAGCAGTACTTC
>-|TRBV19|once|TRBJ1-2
CASSIGLNYGYTF
TGTGCCAGTAGTATTGGACTAAACTATGGCTACACCTTC
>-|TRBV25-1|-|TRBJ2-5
CASSHPTEETQYF
TGTGCCAGCTCACATCCCACGGAAGAGACCCAGTACTTC